This T cell receptor (beta chain) was captured in a study of T cells expressing NK-cell markers (dated by TCRdb to about 2020). Context from the whole study: Three sorted T-cell subsets (CD3+CD56+NKG2C+, CD3+CD56+NKG2C- and CD3+CD56-NKG2C+) from about 8 donors had their TCR beta-chain repertoires profiled. Among the eight sequenced donors, seven were HCMV-seropositive and one was HCMV-seronegative. Libraries were sequenced as 2 x 150 bp reads on Illumina HiSeq 2000/2500, MiSeq or NextSeq. The study sequenced eight donors, all healthy volunteers chosen at random: three men and five women.

TCRdb records Illumina HiSeq 2000 as the sequencer. TCR beta cDNA libraries were made by 5'RACE template switching that added a universal primer site and unique molecular identifiers. Priming for cDNA synthesis came from the TCR beta constant segment, and two successive PCR amplification steps followed. In the paper's pipeline: MIGEC was used to demultiplex reads and group reads by UMI, and MiTCR was used to assemble and quantify clonotypes. Only TCR cDNA sequences supported by at least two reads were kept to exclude erroneous sequences. Downstream repertoire analysis used the tcR package, and clonotypes were matched across fractions by CDR3 nucleotide sequence plus V segment. Antigen specificity was annotated against VDJdb with VDJmatch, allowing one amino acid substitution in CDR3. TCRdb reprocessed the reads, and each CDR3 protein sequence is entered once, without DNA. The V and J calls and clone size come from TCRdb's table, not from the authors' own analysis. This sample's records show 150,000 or so distinct CDR3 sequences. Together, the top ten hold about 39% of the sample.

Points the paper makes about the study in general: Those dominant clonotypes were again the most abundant among CD3+CD56-NKG2C+ cells in four donors, at about 25-60.1%. Whether the expanded NKG2C-expressing T cell clones were specific for HCMV antigens was left unclear. In several donors, the dominant CD3+CD56+NKG2C+ clonotypes were among the top 10 CD8+ clonotypes and accounted for 1.0-7.0% of CD8+ T cells.

HCMV-specific IgG was detected in serum with a commercial ELISA kit to determine HCMV serostatus. Ficoll density gradient centrifugation was used to isolate peripheral blood mononuclear cells from blood. Note on this clonotype: The antigen it binds to is not known.

The specimen sequenced was blood T cells: a sorted CD56 or NKG2C T cell subset, CD4+ or CD8+ T cells, or bulk PBMC T cells (not recorded which). This clonotype was sampled from a woman between 50 and 59 years old in good health. Donor details come from another sample of the same person, matched by shared clones.

The CDR3 here reads CASSLTERLQETQYF. The chain was built from TRBV5-1 and TRBJ2-5. CDR1 is given as SGHRS and CDR2 as YFSETQ, both from the germline V gene. The CDR3 numbers 15 residues from cysteine through phenylalanine. Nucleotide data are not available.